This T cell receptor (beta chain) was captured in a study of Graves' ophthalmopathy and Graves' hyperthyroidism. Study-wide results and caveats: Between ophthalmopathy and stable hyperthyroidism, a 13-signature model drew a separation with 87.88% sensitivity and roughly 80% specificity.

This clonotype was found many times. What it binds is not known. Investigators amplified TCR beta CDR3 regions from RNA transcripts. First-round RT-PCR with HTBI primers preceded a second-round multiplex PCR. TCRdb used MiXCR to reprocess the multiplex PCR reads, holding one entry per CDR3 protein. The table lists 350,000 to 400,000 distinct CDR3 sequences, 15% of them singletons. CDR3 length: 14 residues. Germline V gene sequence: CDR1 SGHVS, CDR2 FNYEAQ. With V trimmed by 5 bases and J by 5 bases, 8 bases remained unmatched. The clonotype originates from a woman aged 18 to 35 with stable Graves' hyperthyroidism. The chain uses TRBV7-6 and TRBJ2-5; 7 bases agree with TRBD1. Sequencing was performed on peripheral blood. For the CDR3, the DNA is TGTGCCAGCAGCATCGACAGGGTTGAGGAGACCCAGTACTTC. The encoded protein is CASSIDRVEETQYF.